This TCR beta chain was profiled in a study of shared clonotypes between healthy human individuals (dated by TCRdb to 2020 to 2022). Regarding the research as a whole: Three men and two women, aged 18 to 49 years, made up the cohort. Between about 0.9 and 9 billion PBMCs per donor were obtained by leukapheresis. Different laboratories and diverse techniques were used to prepare libraries and sequence TCR repertoires, to increase sequencing depth and limit assay-specific biases. Blood TCR repertoires of five healthy adults were deeply sequenced to estimate repertoire size and the extent of clonotype sharing between individuals. For each donor, CD4 naive and CD4 memory were each run on three plates, CD8 naive on two plates, and CD8 memory on one plate.

CD8 naive samples were obtained by positive selection for CCR7 among CD45RO-negative cells, yielding a CD45RA+CCR7+ population from which TemRA cells were excluded. The donors were healthy, HIV-negative adults with no recently reported acute infections or vaccinations. All donors were Caucasian adults living in Nashville, Tennessee, USA. Blood was obtained by leukapheresis, after which PBMCs were separated by Ficoll-Histopaque density gradient centrifugation and cryopreserved in liquid nitrogen vapor phase. Analytical flow cytometry was used to check the purity and quantity of every magnetically sorted T cell population. Each sorted fraction had its genomic DNA isolated and then quantified by UV absorbance on a Nanodrop 2000c. Taken from the germline V gene, the CDR1 and CDR2 loops are SNHLY and FYNNEI. Trimming at the junction amounts to 3 bases on V and 4 bases on J, and the germline ends lie 9 bases apart. There are 13 amino acids in the CDR3, from cysteine to phenylalanine inclusive. Of the read, only the CDR3 DNA is kept; its 39 bases are in frame from base 1.

Using the deep immunoSEQ assay, multiplex PCR amplified TCR CDR3 regions from genomic DNA. Genomic DNA extracted from each cell subset was distributed evenly over all wells of several immunoSEQ 96-well plates, and each plate served as one replicate. For sorted subsets, approximately 200 ng of genomic DNA, equivalent to some 30,000 T cell genomes, went into each replicate PCR. Purified libraries were measured with a Qubit 3.0 fluorometer, size-checked on a Bioanalyzer 2100, and measured again with the KAPA Library Quantification kit. A separate single-read 150-cycle Illumina NextSeq 550 flow cell was used to sequence each immunoSEQ 96-well plate. Turning to the authors' computational methods: Because only junctional sequences without quality scores were contained in the immunoSEQ output, filtering matching that applied to full-length reads could not be performed. Sequences were annotated with PyIR, a Python wrapper for IgBLAST v1.9, using IMGT germline references to assign V/J genes and CDR3. Reads were filtered out if the reads had weak V/J assignments (E-value above 1e-6), no CDR3, stop codons, out-of-frame junctions, or ambiguous translated residues. V3J clonotypes were defined as sequences sharing the same inferred V gene, J gene, and CDR3 amino acid sequence. Percentage overlap between repertoires was computed as shared unique clonotypes divided by the size of the smaller repertoire. Three approaches were used to assess repertoire richness: RTK rarefaction, the Chao1 estimator, and Recon v2.1 estimates of unobserved clonotypes. Generation probabilities for all TCRbeta clonotypes obtained by the gDNA method from a few donors were computed using OLGA. Here the immuneACCESS table is served through TCRdb, limited to in-frame sequences with V and J called. Missing clones are a known gap in these copies; in checked studies unresolved V genes cover under half, and the rest lacks a known reason. The V and J calls and the clone size are those of that table, but D and trimming were determined from the DNA. The sample table lists a few million clones, 90% to 95% of them with a count of one. The ten most abundant clones make up 1.5% to 2% of the sample.

A remark on this clone: The antigen it binds to is not known. No clone much larger than this one lies a single base away; base qualities are absent.

Results and caveats for the whole study, not just this receptor: Based on pairwise subsampling, the degree of clonotype sharing among donors was expected to be affected by sequencing depth. Because the study included a small number of donors, the genetic and exposure-history diversity represented was limited. Only blood was sampled, and tissue TCR repertoires likely differ from those in blood. Estimated clonotype richness was generally larger for naive than for memory subsets. Compared with non-shared clonotypes, clonotypes shared by all four sorted-subset donors had higher generation probabilities. Around 5% of naive CD4, 3.5% of naive CD8, 2.3% of memory CD4, and 0.35% to 0.4% of memory CD8 clonotypes were shared across a few donors. Even with the large sequencing depth, rarefaction of the sorted-subset datasets indicated that sequencing was incomplete.

Sequencing used naive CD8+ T cells from PBMCs. The meaning of the sample's cell subset or site label: CD45RA+CCR7+. Recombination connected TRBV2 to TRBJ1-2; no D gene can be assigned with confidence. This clonotype was obtained from a man aged 18 to 29 in good health. Some clones in this sample may be carry-over from other donors' samples. The CDR3 sequence is CASSDKGAYGYTF. The DNA sequence follows: TGTGCCAGCAGTGATAAGGGTGCCTATGGCTACACCTTC.